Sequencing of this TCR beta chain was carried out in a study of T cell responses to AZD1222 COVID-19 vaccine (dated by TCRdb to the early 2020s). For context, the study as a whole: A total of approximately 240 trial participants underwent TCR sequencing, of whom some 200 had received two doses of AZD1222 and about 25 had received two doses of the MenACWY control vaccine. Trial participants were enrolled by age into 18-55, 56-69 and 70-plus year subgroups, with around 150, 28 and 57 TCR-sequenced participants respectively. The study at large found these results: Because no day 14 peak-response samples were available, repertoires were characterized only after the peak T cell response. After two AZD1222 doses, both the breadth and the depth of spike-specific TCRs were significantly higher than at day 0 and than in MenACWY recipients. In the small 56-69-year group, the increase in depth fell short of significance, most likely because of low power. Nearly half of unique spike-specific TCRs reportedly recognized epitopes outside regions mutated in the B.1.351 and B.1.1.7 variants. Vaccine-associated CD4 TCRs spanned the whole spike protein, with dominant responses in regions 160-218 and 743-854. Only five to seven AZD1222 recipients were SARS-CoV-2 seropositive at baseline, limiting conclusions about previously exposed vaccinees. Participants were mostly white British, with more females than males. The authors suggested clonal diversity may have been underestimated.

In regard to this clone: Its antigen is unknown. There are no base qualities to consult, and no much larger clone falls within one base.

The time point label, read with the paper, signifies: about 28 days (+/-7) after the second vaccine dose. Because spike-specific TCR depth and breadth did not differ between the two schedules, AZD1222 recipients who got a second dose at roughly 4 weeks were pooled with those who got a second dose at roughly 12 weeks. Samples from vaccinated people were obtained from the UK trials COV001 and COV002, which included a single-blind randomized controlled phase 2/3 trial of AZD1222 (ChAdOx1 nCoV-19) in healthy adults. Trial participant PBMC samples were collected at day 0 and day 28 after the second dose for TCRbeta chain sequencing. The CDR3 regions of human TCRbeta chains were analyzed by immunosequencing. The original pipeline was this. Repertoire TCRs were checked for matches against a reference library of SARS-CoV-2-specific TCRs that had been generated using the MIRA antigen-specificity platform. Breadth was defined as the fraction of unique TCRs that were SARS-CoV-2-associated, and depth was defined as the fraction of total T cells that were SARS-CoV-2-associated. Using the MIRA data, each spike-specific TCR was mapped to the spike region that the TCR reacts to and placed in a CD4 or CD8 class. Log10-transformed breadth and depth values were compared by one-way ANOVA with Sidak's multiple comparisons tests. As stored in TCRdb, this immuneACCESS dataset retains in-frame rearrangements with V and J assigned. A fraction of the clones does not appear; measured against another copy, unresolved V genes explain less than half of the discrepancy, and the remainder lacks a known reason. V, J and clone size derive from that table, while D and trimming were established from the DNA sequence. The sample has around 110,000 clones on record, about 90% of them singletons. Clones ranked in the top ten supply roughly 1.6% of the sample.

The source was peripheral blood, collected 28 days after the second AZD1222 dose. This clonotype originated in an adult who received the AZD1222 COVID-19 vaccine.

The CDR3 protein is CASSLDGNTDTQYF. The sequenced DNA: TGTGCCAGCAGCTTAGACGGGAACACAGATACGCAGTATTTT. The sequence is built from TRBV7-2 and TRBJ2-3; the D gene is perhaps TRBD2, from 5 matching bases. In the germline V gene, CDR1 corresponds to SGHTA and CDR2 to FQGNSA. The CDR3, cysteine through phenylalanine, is 14 amino acids long. Only the CDR3 DNA is retained, 42 bases long and in frame from the first base. Trimming takes 1 base from V and 2 bases from J, and the germline ends sit 7 bases apart.